These 9 T cell receptor beta chains came from one sample sequenced in a study of Ad26.COV2.S vaccination and SARS-CoV-2 variants. Treatment noted: over 15 received Ad26.COV2.S at low or high dose, single or two shots; a few received placebo; per-sample allocation not given. Material that was analyzed had been drawn on day 63 after the first vaccine or placebo injection. The method was immunoSEQ multiplex PCR; TCRdb's version includes in-frame clones alone and lacks a portion of them. This sample yields 380,000 or so clones, of which about four fifths are seen a single time; 7% to 9.5% belongs to the top ten. This material consisted of peripheral blood, taken in a trial of Ad26.COV2.S vaccine versus placebo. These receptors were obtained from a person between 18 and 65 years old who received the Ad26.COV2.S COVID-19 vaccine or a placebo.

CDR3 sequence (DNA): TGTGCCAGCCGACCCGACCGCCAAGGGAACTATGGCTACACCTTC. This sequence encodes CASRPDRQGNYGYTF. This chain connects TRBV2 to TRBJ1-2; D is uncertain. The V gene's germline CDR1 is SNHLY and CDR2 FYNNEI. Trimming removed 8 bases at V and 2 bases at J, with 18 bases between. CDR3 length: 15 amino acids.

The rearrangement uses TRBV7-9 and TRBJ2-7; D may correspond to TRBD1 or TRBD2 (5 bases each). This CDR3 contains 14 residues. Between the trimmed V and J ends, which lost 4 bases and 2 bases, there was a span of 12 bases. Germline CDR1 SEHNR, CDR2 FQNEAQ (reference sequence). The CDR3 nucleotides read TGTGCCAGCAGCTCCGGGACGGCAACCTACGAGCAGTACTTC. This sequence encodes CASSSGTATYEQYF. Filled out from reference TRBV7-9 and TRBJ2-7, the complete variable domain reads DTGVSQNPRHKITKRGQNVTFRCDPISEHNRLYWYRQTLGQGPEFLTYFQNEAQLEKSRLLSDRFSAERPKGSFSTLEIQRTEQGDSAMYLCASSSGTATYEQYFGPGTRLTVT.

Here the CDR3 reads CATSRDRGGPNEQFF. The CDR3 DNA follows: TGTGCCACCAGCAGAGATCGCGGGGGGCCCAATGAGCAGTTCTTC. The rearrangement links TRBV15 to TRBJ2-1; 8 bases map to TRBD2. Germline CDR1 reads LNHNV; CDR2 reads YYDKDF (reference sequence). The CDR3 is made up of 15 amino acids. Trimming took 0 bases from V and 6 from J; bases not matched to a gene: 4.

This clone occurred once. V usage is TRBV30 and J usage is TRBJ1-1, with a tentative D call TRBD1 (5 bases). In germline, CDR1 is GTSNPN, CDR2 SVGIG (reference sequence). The CDR3 totals 15 residues. V dropped 0 bases and J dropped 2 bases, with 13 bases sitting between them. The CDR3 protein is CAWSVSWGGNTEAFF. CDR3 nucleotides: TGTGCCTGGAGTGTATCGTGGGGGGGAAACACTGAAGCTTTCTTT.

This chain links TRBV25-1 with TRBJ1-2; D may be TRBD1 (5 bases). V was pared by 1 base and J by 3 bases, with 12 bases between. This CDR3 contains 15 residues. Germline V gene data show CDR1 as MGHDK and CDR2 as SYGVNS. The CDR3, as DNA: TGTGCCAGCAGTGAATCTGCCAGGGCCCACTATGGCTACACCTTC. It codes for CASSESARAHYGYTF.

The chain carries TRBV5-4 and TRBJ2-3; D is uncertain. CDR1 and CDR2 from the germline V gene are SGHNT and YYREEE (reference sequence). The CDR3 contains 16 residues. The V gene lost 4 bases and the J gene lost 0 bases, with 15 bases spanning the gap. In nucleotides, the CDR3 is TGTGCCAGCAGCCCGGGCTCCTCGTCTAGCACAGATACGCAGTATTTT. Protein product: CASSPGSSSSTDTQYF.

The V call is TRBV19, the J call TRBJ2-7; the match to TRBD1 covers 7 bases. CDR3 length: 14 residues. Germline CDR1 LNHDA, CDR2 SQIVND (reference sequence). Trimming took 5 bases from V and 2 from J; bases not matched to a gene: 6. CDR3 DNA sequence: TGTGCCAGTAGTTCGGCAGGGACAGCCTACGAGCAGTACTTC. Translation gives CASSSAGTAYEQYF. The full variable domain, with the rest looked up from reference TRBV19 and TRBJ2-7, is DGGITQSPKYLFRKEGQNVTLSCEQNLNHDAMYWYRQDPGQGLRLIYYSQIVNDFQKGDIAEGYSVSREKKESFPLTVTSAQKNPTAFYLCASSSAGTAYEQYFGPGTRLTVT.

The genes are TRBV5-1 and TRBJ1-1, with a possible D match to TRBD1 (5 bases). This CDR3 has 11 residues. Trimming pared 4 bases from V and 7 bases from J, leaving 8 bases between. Germline assignment: CDR1 SGHRS and CDR2 YFSETQ. The CDR3 loop reads CASSTGLEAFF. CDR3 DNA sequence: TGCGCCAGCAGCACGGGGCTTGAAGCTTTCTTT.

This rearrangement joins TRBV3-1 (or the pseudogene TRBV3-2) to TRBJ1-2, with D hard to call. Germline V gives CDR1 LGHDT, CDR2 YNNKEL (reference sequence). V was pared by 4 bases and J by 3 bases, with 6 bases between. The CDR3 has 12 residues. The CDR3 reads CASSLRDYGYTF. The CDR3 DNA sequence: TGTGCCAGCAGCCTCCGAGACTATGGCTACACCTTC.